This T cell receptor beta chain was documented in a study of metastatic and nonmetastatic thyroid tumors. With MiXCR, TCRdb reprocessed the PCR reads. The profile shows about 93,000 clones, approximately 11% of them singletons. All patients were treatment-naive before thyroid surgery. General study results and limits: Compared with benign nodules, malignant thyroid tumors were reported to have significantly higher TCR beta diversity in both blood and tumor.

Regarding this clone: Its antigen is currently unknown.

Sequencing was performed on blood. This clonotype was obtained from a female donor with papillary thyroid cancer or a benign thyroid nodule (not recorded which). Some clones in this sample may be carry-over from other donors' samples.

CDR3 DNA: TGTGCCAGCAGCTTAGGTTCCAGTGAGGAGCAGTACTTC. Protein sequence: CASSLGSSEEQYF. The rearrangement joins TRBV13 to TRBJ2-7; D unresolved. There are 13 residues in the CDR3. Per germline, CDR1 PRHDT and CDR2 FYEKMQ (reference sequence). With 0 bases removed from V and 7 bases from J, the gap between germline ends came to 10 bases.